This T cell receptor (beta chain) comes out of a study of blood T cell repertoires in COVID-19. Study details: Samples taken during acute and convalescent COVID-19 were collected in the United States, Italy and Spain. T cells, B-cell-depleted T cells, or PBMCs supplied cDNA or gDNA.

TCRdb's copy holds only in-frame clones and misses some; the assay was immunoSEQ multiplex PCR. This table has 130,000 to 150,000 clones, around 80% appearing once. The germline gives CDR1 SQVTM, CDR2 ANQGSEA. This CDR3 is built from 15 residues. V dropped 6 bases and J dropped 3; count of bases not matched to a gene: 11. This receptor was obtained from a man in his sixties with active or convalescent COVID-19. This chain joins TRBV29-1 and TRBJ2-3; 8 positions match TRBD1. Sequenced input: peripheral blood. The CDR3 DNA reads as TGCAGCGTAGTTCGACAGGGGCAGTATACAGATACGCAGTATTTT. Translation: CSVVRQGQYTDTQYF.